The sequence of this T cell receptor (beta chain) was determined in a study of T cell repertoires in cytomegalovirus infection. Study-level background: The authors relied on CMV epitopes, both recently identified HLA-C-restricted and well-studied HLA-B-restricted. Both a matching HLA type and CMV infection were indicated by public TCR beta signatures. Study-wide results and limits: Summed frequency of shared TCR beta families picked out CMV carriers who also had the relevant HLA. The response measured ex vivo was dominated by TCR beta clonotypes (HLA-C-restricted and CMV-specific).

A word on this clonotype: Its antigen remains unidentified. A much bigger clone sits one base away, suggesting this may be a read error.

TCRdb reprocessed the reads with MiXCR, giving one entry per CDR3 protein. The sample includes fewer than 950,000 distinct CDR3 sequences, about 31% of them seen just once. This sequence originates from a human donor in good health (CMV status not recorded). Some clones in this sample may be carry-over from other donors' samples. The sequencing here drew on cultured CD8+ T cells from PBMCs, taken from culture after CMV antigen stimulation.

Here the CDR3 DNA reads TGCGCCTGCAGCCAGTCCCGGACAGTTTTTGATGGCTACACCTTC. As protein: CACSQSRTVFDGYTF. The rearrangement uses TRBV4-1 and TRBJ1-2, with D possibly TRBD1 on 6 matching bases. In germline, CDR1 is MGHRA, CDR2 YSYEKL. This CDR3 contains 15 residues.